A single sample gave rise to the 24 T cell receptor beta chains below, sequenced in a study of cytomegalovirus exposure and HLA in healthy donors (dated by TCRdb to between 2016 and 2019). The library came from the immunoSEQ multiplex PCR assay. For the multiplex PCR, a mixture combining 60 forward primers for TCR Vbeta segments and 13 reverse primers for TCR Jbeta segments was used. Drawn from immuneACCESS, this table holds only the in-frame rearrangements with V and J called that TCRdb kept. Clones are partly lost; checked studies trace under half to an unresolved V gene and leave the rest unexplained. This sample holds approximately 130,000 clones; around 80% were observed only once. The ten largest clonotypes hold 1.8% of the sample. Sequencing was carried out using PBMCs. Receptor source: a female donor in good health and CMV-seropositive.

V is TRBV7-2 and J is TRBJ2-1, with 9 nucleotides matching TRBD2. The V segment lost 1 base and the J segment 7 bases; nucleotides outside the gene matches: 5. Per the germline V gene, CDR1 is SGHTA and CDR2 is FQGNSA. The length of the CDR3 is 15 residues. CDR3 region: CASSLEAGGGNEQFF. CDR3 DNA sequence: TGTGCCAGCAGCTTAGAGGCGGGAGGGGGTAATGAGCAGTTCTTC. The full variable domain, in which reference TRBV7-2 and TRBJ2-1 provide the parts outside the CDR3, is GAGVSQSPSNKVTEKGKDVELRCDPISGHTALYWYRQSLGQGLEFLIYFQGNSAPDKSGLPSDRFSAERTGGSVSTLTIQRTQQEDSAVYLCASSLEAGGGNEQFFGPGTRLTVL.

This clone was seen only once. This rearrangement joins TRBV13 to TRBJ2-7; TRBD2 matches 10 bases. The CDR3 sequence is 13 residues long. V lost 5 bases, J lost 6 bases, and 4 bases stayed unmatched. In germline, CDR1 is PRHDT, CDR2 FYEKMQ (reference sequence). This chain's CDR3 is CASSPSGRGEQYF. CDR3 sequence (DNA): TGTGCCAGCAGCCCGAGCGGGAGGGGCGAGCAGTACTTC.

The V gene is TRBV7-6, the J gene TRBJ2-7; no reliable D call. The germline gives CDR1 SGHVS, CDR2 FNYEAQ. The CDR3 runs to 13 residues. Trimming pared 5 bases from V and 0 bases from J, leaving 8 bases between. The CDR3: CASSIYNSYEQYF. DNA for the CDR3: TGTGCCAGCAGCATATATAACTCCTACGAGCAGTACTTC.

This chain joins TRBV7-3 and TRBJ2-2; the D gene is possibly TRBD2 (7 bases). V was cut by 5 bases and J by 2 bases, with 12 bases left in between. This CDR3 contains 15 residues. CDR1 is SGHTA, CDR2 FQGTGA, per germline. The CDR3 bases are TGTGCCAGCAGCCGTAGGGGGGGAAACACCGGGGAGCTGTTTTTT. This sequence encodes CASSRRGGNTGELFF.

The J gene is TRBJ2-5, the V gene TRBV5-1; D not certain. CDR3 length: 14 amino acids. Germline V gene sequence: CDR1 SGHRS, CDR2 YFSETQ. V lost 0 bases and J 2 bases, leaving 8 bases between the germline ends. The CDR3 protein is CASSLVGLQETQYF. The CDR3 nucleotides are TGCGCCAGCAGCTTGGTCGGTCTTCAAGAGACCCAGTACTTC.

A remark on this clone: The identical CDR3 is also encoded by other nucleotide sequences in the sample. The rearrangement links TRBV5-5 to TRBJ1-5; tentative D call: TRBD1 (5 bases). The V end lost 1 base, the J end lost 2 bases, and 7 bases lay between the germline ends. From germline, CDR1 is SGHKS and CDR2 YYEKEE (reference sequence). The CDR3 is 14 residues long. The CDR3 here is CASSLQQGNQPQHF. In DNA form, the CDR3 reads TGTGCCAGCAGCTTGCAACAGGGCAATCAGCCCCAGCATTTT.

The chain links TRBV4-1 to TRBJ1-2; D is uncertain. CDR1 and CDR2 from the germline V gene are MGHRA and YSYEKL. The V end was cut by 3 bases, the J end by 5 bases, with 13 bases between. The CDR3 extends over 14 amino acids. The CDR3 sequence is CASSHPDNRYGYTF. The CDR3 DNA reads TGCGCCAGCAGCCATCCCGACAATCGGTATGGCTACACCTTC.

The V and J genes are TRBV2 and TRBJ1-1, with 11 positions matching TRBD1. Trimming removed 6 bases from V and 4 bases from J; junction bases left unmatched: 7. CDR1 is SNHLY, CDR2 FYNNEI, per germline. The CDR3 loop spans 15 amino acids. For the CDR3, the DNA is TGTGCCAGCAGCGAGGACAGGGGGCTTAGCACTGAAGCTTTCTTT. Translated: CASSEDRGLSTEAFF.

This chain links TRBV7-2 with TRBJ2-5, with 14 bases fitting TRBD2. The J call may not be correct, given that the DNA end is closer to TRBJ2-7. The CDR3 extends over 15 amino acids. The V gene's germline CDR1 is SGHTA and CDR2 FQGNSA. CDR3 nucleotides: TGTGCCAGCAGCCTGGGGACTAGCGGGAGCCGCGAGCAGTACTTC. Encoded protein: CASSLGTSGSREQYF.

The chain couples TRBV25-1 to TRBJ2-1; 10 nucleotides match TRBD2. J was trimmed by 4 bases and V by 6 bases; bases with no gene match: 3. The germline V gene has CDR1 MGHDK and CDR2 SYGVNS. The CDR3 runs 14 residues. The CDR3 protein is CASRGLAEYNEQFF. The CDR3 nucleotides are TGTGCCAGCAGAGGACTAGCGGAATACAATGAGCAGTTCTTC.

V and J are TRBV5-1 and TRBJ1-1; maybe TRBD1 (5 bases). Between the trimmed V and J ends, which lost 0 bases and 4 bases, there was a span of 16 bases. Germline V CDR1 and CDR2: SGHRS, YFSETQ. The CDR3 length is 16 residues. CDR3 amino acids: CASSLGPGVLATEAFF. The CDR3 bases are TGCGCCAGCAGCTTGGGTCCGGGGGTCCTCGCCACTGAAGCTTTCTTT.

The sample holds one count of this clone. V and J are TRBV6-1 and TRBJ1-2; a weak D match, TRBD1 (5 bases). There are 15 residues in the CDR3. Trimming pared 1 base from V and 0 bases from J, leaving 9 bases between. Germline V gene sequence: CDR1 MNHNS, CDR2 SASEGT. CDR3 DNA sequence: TGTGCCAGCAGTGAAGATCAGGGATCTAACTATGGCTACACCTTC. Translated: CASSEDQGSNYGYTF.

This chain connects TRBV9 to TRBJ2-5; 10 positions match TRBD2. This CDR3 is 16 amino acids long. V lost 3 bases to trimming and J lost 1 base; unmatched junction nucleotides: 6. CDR1 and CDR2 (germline): SGDLS, YYNGEE. As DNA, the CDR3 is TGTGCCAGCAGCGCAACCTGGACTAGCGGCCAAGAGACCCAGTACTTC. Amino acid sequence: CASSATWTSGQETQYF.

CDR3 amino acids: CASSGLAGVRETQYF. The CDR3, as DNA: TGTGCCAGCAGTGGACTAGCGGGAGTACGAGAGACCCAGTACTTC. The V call is TRBV27, the J call TRBJ2-5, with 13 positions matching TRBD2. This CDR3 has 15 residues. V shed 5 bases and J 4 bases; nucleotides not matched to a gene: 4. Germline V gives CDR1 MNHEY, CDR2 SMNVEV (reference sequence).

In its sample, this clone was seen a few times. The chain recombines TRBV28 with TRBJ1-2, with a tentative D call TRBD1 (5 bases). V was cut by 6 bases and J by 8 bases, with 13 bases left in between. This CDR3 region has 12 residues. Germline values: CDR1 MDHEN, CDR2 SYDVKM. The CDR3 sequence is CASSTLGEGYTF. The CDR3, as DNA: TGTGCCAGCAGCACTTTAGGGGAAGGCTACACCTTC.

This clone appeared once. The J gene is TRBJ1-2, the V gene TRBV5-1; 10 positions agree with TRBD1. This CDR3 region has 14 residues. Trimming removed 0 bases from V and 8 bases from J; junction bases left unmatched: 4. Germline values: CDR1 SGHRS, CDR2 YFSETQ. In DNA form, the CDR3 reads TGCGCCAGCAGCTTGGGACAGGGGGCGCGAGGCTACACCTTC. As protein: CASSLGQGARGYTF.

The V call is TRBV18, the J call TRBJ1-2; 8 bases are a match to TRBD1. The CDR3 contains 16 residues. After removal of 8 bases from V and 8 bases from J, the junction contained 19 bases not matched to a gene. Germline-derived CDR1 and CDR2 are KGHSH and LQKENI. CDR3 nucleotide sequence: TGTGCCAGCACTCCCTCCGGACAGGGATCCATCGGCGGCTACACCTTC. Protein product: CASTPSGQGSIGGYTF.

The rearrangement uses TRBV7-9 and TRBJ2-3; 15 bases are shared with TRBD2. The germline V gene encodes CDR1 SEHNR and CDR2 FQNEAQ (reference sequence). Losses at the gene ends were 0 bases for V and 4 bases for J; bases not matched to a gene: 5. CDR3 length: 18 amino acids. Written as DNA, the CDR3 is TGTGCCAGCAGCTTAGCCCGGACTAGCGGGGGGGCTGCAGATACGCAGTATTTT. This translates into CASSLARTSGGAADTQYF.

This clone was seen a handful of times. This chain joins TRBV6-1 and TRBJ1-4; tentative D call: TRBD1 (5 bases). This CDR3 is 12 amino acids long. The V end was cut by 4 bases, the J end by 7 bases, with 7 bases between. Germline V CDR1 and CDR2: MNHNS, SASEGT. The CDR3 protein is CASSGGGEKLFF. The CDR3 nucleotides read TGTGCCAGCAGTGGGGGCGGTGAAAAACTGTTTTTT.

The J gene is TRBJ2-5, the V gene TRBV7-8; 12 bases line up with TRBD2. Germline CDR1 SGHVS, CDR2 FQNEAQ. V was pared by 5 bases and J by 5 bases, with 12 bases of the junction left unmatched. The CDR3 length is 17 residues. The CDR3: CASSLRLAGVKGETQYF. CDR3 DNA: TGTGCCAGCAGCCTAAGACTAGCGGGGGTAAAAGGGGAGACCCAGTACTTC.

The chain recombines TRBV30 with TRBJ1-1; D ambiguous. Trimming left V 5 bases short and J 1 base short, with 8 bases between. CDR3 length: 12 residues. The germline V gene encodes CDR1 GTSNPN and CDR2 SVGIG (reference sequence). The DNA for the CDR3 is TGTGCCTGGGACCGGGAGAACACTGAAGCTTTCTTT. This sequence encodes CAWDRENTEAFF.

The chain links TRBV6-5 to TRBJ2-7; no reliable D call. Trimming removed 5 bases at V and 3 bases at J, with 5 bases between. CDR3 length: 11 residues. The germline V gene has CDR1 MNHEY and CDR2 SVGAGI. CDR3 region: CASSHSYEQYF. In DNA form, the CDR3 reads TGTGCCAGCAGTCACAGCTACGAGCAGTACTTC.

The chain employs TRBV6-1 and TRBJ1-5; weak D call: TRBD1 (5 bases). Germline CDR1 and CDR2: MNHNS and SASEGT. This CDR3 spans 17 amino acids. V shed 2 bases and J shed 0 bases, with 14 bases lying between them. The CDR3 DNA is TGTGCCAGCAGTGAATACCGAACAGGCTATAGCAATCAGCCCCAGCATTTT. Translated, it gives CASSEYRTGYSNQPQHF.

V and J are TRBV19 and TRBJ1-3; D not certain. CDR1 and CDR2 from the germline V gene are LNHDA and SQIVND (reference sequence). The CDR3 is 14 residues long. Trimming pared 1 base from V and 3 bases from J, leaving 7 bases between. The CDR3 bases are TGTGCCAGTAGTATAGTGCACAGTGGAAACACCATATATTTT. Translation gives CASSIVHSGNTIYF.